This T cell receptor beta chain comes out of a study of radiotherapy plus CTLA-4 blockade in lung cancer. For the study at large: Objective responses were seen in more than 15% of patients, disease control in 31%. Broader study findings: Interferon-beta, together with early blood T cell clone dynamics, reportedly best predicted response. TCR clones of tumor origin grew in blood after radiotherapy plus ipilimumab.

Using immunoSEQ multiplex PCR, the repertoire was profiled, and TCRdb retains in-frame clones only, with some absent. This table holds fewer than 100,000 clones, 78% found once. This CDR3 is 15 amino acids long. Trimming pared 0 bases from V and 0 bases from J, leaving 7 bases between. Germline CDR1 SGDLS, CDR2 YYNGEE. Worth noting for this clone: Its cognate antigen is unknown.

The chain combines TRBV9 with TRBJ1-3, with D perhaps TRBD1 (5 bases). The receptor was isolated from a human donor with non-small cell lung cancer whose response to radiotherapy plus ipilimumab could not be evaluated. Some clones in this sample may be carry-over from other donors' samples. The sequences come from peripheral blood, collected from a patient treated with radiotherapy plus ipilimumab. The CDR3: CASSVGGTSGNTIYF. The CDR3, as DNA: TGTGCCAGCAGCGTAGGCGGGACCTCTGGAAACACCATATATTTT.